A selection of T cell receptor beta chains follows, all from one sample in a study of shared clonotypes between healthy human individuals. The protocol was immunoSEQ multiplex PCR, while the TCRdb copy is restricted to in-frame clones and leaves out a portion. There are approximately 2.3 million clones in the sample; approximately 93% occur only once, and about 0.39% lies in the top ten. Specimen: naive CD4+ T cells from PBMCs. These receptors originate from a man aged 18 to 35 in good health. Some clones in this sample may be carry-over from other donors' samples. Each CDR3 is given with its conserved first and last residue. Each record gives: CDR3 length, J gene, D gene, clone size, V gene, CDR3 protein, CDR3 DNA. The D gene is left open where the match is weak. Size tells how often a clone was seen (once, few, many) or the class of an expanded clone, and some rows leave it out.

len: 16
j_gene: TRBJ2-5
d_gene: TRBD2
abundance: few
v_gene: TRBV9
CDR3aa: CASSEGLAGRQETQYF
CDR3nt: TGTGCCAGCAGCGAGGGACTAGCGGGAAGGCAAGAGACCCAGTACTTC

len: 13
j_gene: TRBJ1-2
d_gene: NA
abundance: NA
v_gene: TRBV5-6
CDR3aa: CASSSGSLGGYTF
CDR3nt: TGTGCCAGCAGCTCGGGGTCCCTAGGTGGCTACACCTTC

len: 15
j_gene: TRBJ2-3
d_gene: NA
abundance: NA
v_gene: TRBV11-2
CDR3aa: CASSLDRASTDTQYF
CDR3nt: TGTGCCAGCAGCTTAGATCGGGCTAGCACAGATACGCAGTATTTT

len: 15
j_gene: TRBJ1-1
d_gene: NA
abundance: NA
v_gene: TRBV19
CDR3aa: CASSIQGRGYTEAFF
CDR3nt: TGTGCCAGTAGTATACAGGGCAGAGGGTACACTGAAGCTTTCTTT

len: 12
j_gene: TRBJ2-1
d_gene: NA
abundance: once
v_gene: TRBV7-9
CDR3aa: CASSLRSNEQFF
CDR3nt: TGTGCCAGCAGCTTACGCAGCAATGAGCAGTTCTTC

len: 14
j_gene: TRBJ2-3
d_gene: NA
abundance: NA
v_gene: TRBV19
CDR3aa: CASSIQYSTDTQYF
CDR3nt: TGTGCCAGTAGTATTCAGTATAGCACAGATACGCAGTATTTT

len: 16
j_gene: TRBJ2-5
d_gene: TRBD2
abundance: NA
v_gene: TRBV19
CDR3aa: CASSIGGLAGQETQYF
CDR3nt: TGTGCCAGTAGTATAGGTGGACTAGCGGGACAGGAGACCCAGTACTTC

len: 17
j_gene: TRBJ2-1
d_gene: TRBD2
abundance: NA
v_gene: TRBV2
CDR3aa: CASSPRGREGLGNEQFF
CDR3nt: TGTGCCAGCAGTCCTCGGGGGCGGGAGGGCCTTGGAAATGAGCAGTTCTTC

len: 13
j_gene: TRBJ1-5
d_gene: NA
abundance: NA
v_gene: TRBV28
CDR3aa: CASSPTINQPQHF
CDR3nt: TGTGCCAGCAGCCCAACTATCAATCAGCCCCAGCATTTT

len: 14
j_gene: TRBJ2-5
d_gene: NA
abundance: NA
v_gene: TRBV5-1
CDR3aa: CASRPLGALETQYF
CDR3nt: TGCGCCAGCAGGCCCCTGGGGGCTCTAGAGACCCAGTACTTC

len: 17
j_gene: TRBJ2-1
d_gene: TRBD2
abundance: once
v_gene: TRBV19
CDR3aa: CASRSGTSGRWGNEQFF
CDR3nt: TGTGCCAGTAGATCAGGGACTAGCGGGAGGTGGGGCAATGAGCAGTTCTTC

len: 16
j_gene: TRBJ2-7
d_gene: TRBD2
abundance: NA
v_gene: TRBV27
CDR3aa: CASSFFDAGGPGEQYF
CDR3nt: TGTGCCAGCAGTTTCTTTGACGCGGGAGGGCCGGGCGAGCAGTACTTC

len: 13
j_gene: TRBJ2-4
d_gene: NA
abundance: NA
v_gene: TRBV6-1
CDR3aa: CASSEVEHNIQYF
CDR3nt: TGTGCCAGCAGTGAAGTAGAACACAACATTCAGTACTTC

len: 14
j_gene: TRBJ2-7
d_gene: TRBD2
abundance: NA
v_gene: TRBV30
CDR3aa: CAWLRAGSGDEQYF
CDR3nt: TGTGCCTGGCTCCGAGCGGGGAGTGGCGACGAGCAGTACTTC

len: 15
j_gene: TRBJ2-3
d_gene: NA
abundance: NA
v_gene: TRBV4-1
CDR3aa: CASRPTSPGGYTQYF
CDR3nt: TGCGCCAGCAGGCCGACTTCCCCAGGCGGGTATACGCAGTATTTT

len: 13
j_gene: TRBJ1-1
d_gene: NA
abundance: NA
v_gene: TRBV7-3
CDR3aa: CASSLTVGTEAFF
CDR3nt: TGTGCCAGCAGCTTAACTGTCGGCACTGAAGCTTTCTTT

len: 20
j_gene: TRBJ1-3
d_gene: NA
abundance: NA
v_gene: TRBV29-1
CDR3aa: CSVEDRGRESSTRSGNTIYF
CDR3nt: TGCAGCGTTGAAGATCGGGGTAGGGAGTCTAGTACACGCTCTGGAAACACCATATATTTT

len: 15
j_gene: TRBJ2-1
d_gene: NA
abundance: NA
v_gene: TRBV7-9
CDR3aa: CASSFRLALYNEQFF
CDR3nt: TGTGCCAGCAGCTTTCGCCTAGCGCTCTACAATGAGCAGTTCTTC

len: 16
j_gene: TRBJ2-7
d_gene: TRBD2
abundance: NA
v_gene: TRBV6-1
CDR3aa: CASSAPSGRAGVEQYF
CDR3nt: TGTGCCAGCAGTGCCCCTAGCGGGAGGGCCGGGGTCGAGCAGTACTTC

len: 17
j_gene: TRBJ2-2
d_gene: NA
abundance: NA
v_gene: TRBV5-1
CDR3aa: CASSPHGTAGSTGELFF
CDR3nt: TGCGCCAGCAGCCCCCATGGGACGGCCGGTTCCACCGGGGAGCTGTTTTTT

len: 15
j_gene: TRBJ2-3
d_gene: NA
abundance: NA
v_gene: TRBV5-4
CDR3aa: CASSLVGGGTDTQYF
CDR3nt: TGTGCCAGCAGCTTGGTGGGAGGTGGCACAGATACGCAGTATTTT

len: 14
j_gene: TRBJ2-1
d_gene: NA
abundance: NA
v_gene: TRBV27
CDR3aa: CASTAVLAGGEQFF
CDR3nt: TGTGCCAGCACCGCCGTTCTAGCCGGAGGGGAGCAGTTCTTC

len: 19
j_gene: TRBJ2-1
d_gene: TRBD2
abundance: NA
v_gene: TRBV19
CDR3aa: CASSIPPGRASGRYNEQFF
CDR3nt: TGTGCCAGTAGTATCCCCCCGGGGAGGGCTAGCGGGAGATACAATGAGCAGTTCTTC

len: 15
j_gene: TRBJ1-4
d_gene: NA
abundance: NA
v_gene: TRBV4-1
CDR3aa: CASSRGGGFYEKLFF
CDR3nt: TGCGCCAGCAGCCGAGGAGGGGGTTTTTATGAAAAACTGTTTTTT

len: 15
j_gene: TRBJ2-6
d_gene: NA
abundance: NA
v_gene: TRBV9
CDR3aa: CASSSLGSGANVLTF
CDR3nt: TGTGCCAGCAGCTCTCTTGGATCTGGGGCCAACGTCCTGACTTTC

len: 17
j_gene: TRBJ1-1
d_gene: NA
abundance: NA
v_gene: TRBV11-2
CDR3aa: CASSLDRAGRWDTEAFF
CDR3nt: TGTGCCAGCAGCTTAGACCGGGCGGGGCGGTGGGACACTGAAGCTTTCTTT

len: 11
j_gene: TRBJ1-1
d_gene: NA
abundance: NA
v_gene: TRBV6-6
CDR3aa: CASSHRFEAFF
CDR3nt: TGTGCCAGCAGTCACCGGTTCGAAGCTTTCTTT

len: 17
j_gene: TRBJ1-3
d_gene: NA
abundance: NA
v_gene: TRBV4-2
CDR3aa: CASSQDLSSGVGNTIYF
CDR3nt: TGTGCCAGCAGCCAAGATTTATCGTCGGGAGTTGGAAACACCATATATTTT

len: 14
j_gene: TRBJ2-7
d_gene: TRBD1
abundance: NA
v_gene: TRBV9
CDR3aa: CASSKGQGNNEQYF
CDR3nt: TGTGCCAGCTCCAAGGGACAGGGGAACAACGAGCAGTACTTC

len: 16
j_gene: TRBJ2-7
d_gene: NA
abundance: NA
v_gene: TRBV28
CDR3aa: CASSPPVGAQSYEQYF
CDR3nt: TGTGCCAGCAGCCCACCAGTAGGGGCCCAATCCTACGAGCAGTACTTC

len: 15
j_gene: TRBJ2-7
d_gene: TRBD2
abundance: NA
v_gene: TRBV28
CDR3aa: CASSLYSSGGREQYF
CDR3nt: TGTGCCAGCAGTTTATATTCTAGCGGGGGGCGTGAGCAGTACTTC

len: 14
j_gene: TRBJ1-4
d_gene: TRBD1
abundance: NA
v_gene: TRBV9
CDR3aa: CASSPGQGNEKLFF
CDR3nt: TGTGCCAGCAGTCCGGGACAGGGCAATGAAAAACTGTTTTTT

len: 14
j_gene: TRBJ2-5
d_gene: TRBD2
abundance: NA
v_gene: TRBV6-1
CDR3aa: CASSLGLAVLTQYF
CDR3nt: TGTGCCAGCAGTCTAGGACTAGCGGTTTTGACCCAGTACTTC

len: 17
j_gene: TRBJ2-2
d_gene: TRBD1
abundance: NA
v_gene: TRBV4-1
CDR3aa: CASSPGTGLNYAGELFF
CDR3nt: TGCGCCAGCAGCCCCGGGACAGGGTTAAATTACGCCGGGGAGCTGTTTTTT

len: 15
j_gene: TRBJ2-2
d_gene: TRBD2
abundance: NA
v_gene: TRBV11-3
CDR3aa: CASSGLAGGTGELFF
CDR3nt: TGTGCCAGCAGCGGGCTAGCGGGAGGAACCGGGGAGCTGTTTTTT

len: 14
j_gene: TRBJ1-2
d_gene: NA
abundance: NA
v_gene: TRBV28
CDR3aa: CASGSTTTNYGYTF
CDR3nt: TGTGCCAGCGGGTCTACCACGACTAACTATGGCTACACCTTC

len: 15
j_gene: TRBJ2-7
d_gene: NA
abundance: NA
v_gene: TRBV6-1
CDR3aa: CASSEGARSSYEQYF
CDR3nt: TGTGCCAGCAGTGAAGGGGCCCGTTCCTCCTACGAGCAGTACTTC

len: 14
j_gene: TRBJ2-1
d_gene: NA
abundance: NA
v_gene: TRBV28
CDR3aa: CASSLRNRVTKLFF
CDR3nt: TGTGCCAGCAGCTTACGTAACAGGGTGACAAAGCTGTTCTTC

len: 14
j_gene: TRBJ1-5
d_gene: NA
abundance: NA
v_gene: TRBV2
CDR3aa: CASSERDLNQPQHF
CDR3nt: TGTGCCAGCTCAGAGAGGGACCTCAATCAGCCCCAGCATTTT

len: 14
j_gene: TRBJ2-5
d_gene: NA
abundance: NA
v_gene: TRBV6-5
CDR3aa: CASRLQLSQETQYF
CDR3nt: TGTGCCAGCAGGCTACAGTTATCTCAAGAGACCCAGTACTTC

len: 15
j_gene: TRBJ1-2
d_gene: NA
abundance: once
v_gene: TRBV9
CDR3aa: CASSVLGRGDYGYTF
CDR3nt: TGTGCCAGCAGCGTGTTGGGCCGTGGGGACTATGGCTACACCTTC

len: 13
j_gene: TRBJ2-1
d_gene: NA
abundance: NA
v_gene: TRBV5-4
CDR3aa: CASSLSTDHEQFF
CDR3nt: TGTGCCAGCAGCTTATCAACGGACCATGAGCAGTTCTTC

len: 12
j_gene: TRBJ1-1
d_gene: NA
abundance: NA
v_gene: TRBV7-9
CDR3aa: CASSYLNTEAFF
CDR3nt: TGTGCCAGCAGCTACTTGAACACTGAAGCTTTCTTT

len: 16
j_gene: TRBJ2-3
d_gene: TRBD2
abundance: NA
v_gene: TRBV4-1
CDR3aa: CASSQSGGLGTDTQYF
CDR3nt: TGCGCCAGCAGCCAAAGCGGCGGACTAGGCACAGATACGCAGTATTTT

len: 17
j_gene: TRBJ2-2
d_gene: TRBD2
abundance: NA
v_gene: TRBV27
CDR3aa: CASSLLGYGTSAGELFF
CDR3nt: TGTGCCAGCAGTTTACTCGGATACGGGACTAGCGCCGGGGAGCTGTTTTTT

len: 14
j_gene: TRBJ1-5
d_gene: NA
abundance: NA
v_gene: TRBV19
CDR3aa: CASRGGGINQPQHF
CDR3nt: TGTGCCAGTAGGGGCGGAGGGATTAATCAGCCCCAGCATTTT

len: 13
j_gene: TRBJ2-7
d_gene: NA
abundance: NA
v_gene: TRBV6-4
CDR3aa: CASSQITGSEQYF
CDR3nt: TGTGCCAGCAGTCAAATAACAGGGTCCGAGCAGTACTTC

len: 15
j_gene: TRBJ1-1
d_gene: NA
abundance: NA
v_gene: TRBV28
CDR3aa: CASRSSMFRTAEAFF
CDR3nt: TGTGCCAGCAGGTCAAGTATGTTCCGAACCGCTGAAGCTTTCTTT

len: 14
j_gene: TRBJ2-2
d_gene: NA
abundance: NA
v_gene: TRBV5-4
CDR3aa: CASSGSYPGGELFF
CDR3nt: TGTGCCAGCAGCGGTAGTTATCCGGGCGGGGAGCTGTTTTTT

len: 14
j_gene: TRBJ2-7
d_gene: NA
abundance: once
v_gene: TRBV9
CDR3aa: CASSFRASSYEQYF
CDR3nt: TGTGCCAGCAGCTTCCGGGCCTCCTCCTACGAGCAGTACTTC

len: 19
j_gene: TRBJ2-1
d_gene: NA
abundance: NA
v_gene: TRBV11-2
CDR3aa: CASSLGAPGGEISYNEQFF
CDR3nt: TGTGCCAGCAGCTTAGGGGCGCCCGGCGGGGAGATCTCCTACAATGAGCAGTTCTTC

len: 14
j_gene: TRBJ1-5
d_gene: NA
abundance: NA
v_gene: TRBV30
CDR3aa: CAWSSGYSNQPQHF
CDR3nt: TGTGCCTGGAGTAGTGGATATAGCAATCAGCCCCAGCATTTT

len: 14
j_gene: TRBJ2-7
d_gene: NA
abundance: NA
v_gene: TRBV7-9
CDR3aa: CASSLALDSYEQYF
CDR3nt: TGTGCCAGCAGCTTAGCACTGGACAGCTACGAGCAGTACTTC

len: 14
j_gene: TRBJ2-7
d_gene: TRBD2
abundance: NA
v_gene: TRBV2
CDR3aa: CASSPGRGAYEQYF
CDR3nt: TGTGCCAGCAGTCCCGGGCGGGGGGCGTACGAGCAGTACTTC

len: 17
j_gene: TRBJ2-7
d_gene: TRBD2
abundance: NA
v_gene: TRBV6-1
CDR3aa: CASSVREGSGFPYEQYF
CDR3nt: TGTGCCAGCAGTGTAAGGGAGGGTTCAGGATTCCCCTACGAGCAGTACTTC

len: 13
j_gene: TRBJ2-5
d_gene: TRBD1
abundance: NA
v_gene: TRBV2
CDR3aa: CASVGQLQETQYF
CDR3nt: TGTGCCAGCGTGGGACAGCTCCAAGAGACCCAGTACTTC

len: 14
j_gene: TRBJ2-7
d_gene: NA
abundance: NA
v_gene: TRBV7-3
CDR3aa: CASSPGHRSYEQYF
CDR3nt: TGTGCCAGCAGCCCCGGACACCGCTCCTACGAGCAGTACTTC

len: 12
j_gene: TRBJ2-3
d_gene: NA
abundance: NA
v_gene: TRBV2
CDR3aa: CASTHELGNQYF
CDR3nt: TGTGCCAGCACCCATGAACTTGGGAACCAGTATTTT